The 2 T cell receptor beta chains below all came from one sample that was sequenced in a study of T cell responses to AZD1222 COVID-19 vaccine. Profiling relied on immunoSEQ multiplex PCR, and the TCRdb table lists in-frame clones only, not all of them. The table has 150,000 to 180,000 clones, about 88% seen once. This sample comprised peripheral blood, obtained after recovery from COVID-19. The receptors derive from an adult who had recovered from COVID-19.

This sequence joins TRBV2 and TRBJ1-2; 8 nucleotides line up with TRBD1. CDR1 SNHLY and CDR2 FYNNEI come from the germline V gene. Trimming cost V 0 bases and J 8 bases; bases outside gene matches: 5. The CDR3 sequence is 14 residues long. The CDR3 DNA is TGTGCCAGCAGTGAAGCGCTTCGGACAGGGGGCTACACCTTC. This gives the protein CASSEALRTGGYTF.

The genes are TRBV19 and TRBJ2-1; D gene ambiguous. The germline CDR1 and CDR2 sequences are LNHDA and SQIVND (reference sequence). This CDR3 region has 14 residues. The germline V and J ends were trimmed by 0 bases and 8 bases, with 11 bases remaining between them. Here the CDR3 reads CASSIDGILDEQFF. For the CDR3, the DNA is TGTGCCAGTAGTATAGATGGTATCCTGGATGAGCAGTTCTTC. The variable domain in full, completed from reference TRBV19 and TRBJ2-1, reads DGGITQSPKYLFRKEGQNVTLSCEQNLNHDAMYWYRQDPGQGLRLIYYSQIVNDFQKGDIAEGYSVSREKKESFPLTVTSAQKNPTAFYLCASSIDGILDEQFFGPGTRLTVL.